The 17 T cell receptor beta chains given below trace back to one sample, sequenced in a study of blood T cells in healthy people across ages. PCR was performed a second time for about 7 to 11 cycles using a sample-barcoded 5' primer and a J-beta primer mix. One entry per CDR3 protein, called by TCRdb with MiXCR from the 5' RACE reads. This table holds about 1.4 million distinct CDR3 sequences, approximately 60% found once. Sequencing was carried out using blood. All receptors come from a man aged 18 to 35 in good health.

The chain has TRBV10-1 and TRBJ1-2, with TRBD1 matching over 7 bases. This CDR3 contains 15 residues. V shed 4 bases, J shed 4 bases, and the junction held 9 bases outside the gene matches. Per germline, CDR1 WNHNN and CDR2 SYGVQD (reference sequence). The CDR3 nucleotides are TGCGCCAGCAGTGGGACGACAGGGACTGCCTATGGCTACACCTTC. It is translated as CASSGTTGTAYGYTF.

A single count supports this clonotype. The chain links TRBV12-3 or TRBV12-4 to TRBJ1-2; D gene ambiguous. With 10 bases removed from V and 8 bases from J, the gap between germline ends came to 20 bases. The CDR3 is 13 residues long. The CDR3 protein is CAIPNFGMEGYTF. CDR3 nucleotide sequence: TGTGCCATCCCCAACTTTGGCATGGAGGGCTACACCTTC.

The gene calls are TRBV7-9 and TRBJ2-7; 12 bases fit TRBD1. The V and J ends lost 3 bases and 6 bases, in that order; junction bases with no gene match: 9. The CDR3 is 16 residues long. CDR1 is SEHNR, CDR2 FQNEAQ, per germline (reference sequence). For the CDR3, the DNA is TGTGCCAGCAGCTTCTCCGGAGGGACAGGGGGCTTCGAGCAGTACTTC. Its protein product is CASSFSGGTGGFEQYF.

The rearrangement joins TRBV12-3 or TRBV12-4 to TRBJ2-4; D not resolved. The J call may be mistaken, given a closer DNA end match to TRBJ2-7. The CDR3 has 13 amino acids. The CDR3, as DNA: TGTGCCAGCAGCCTCCCCCCCGGTTACGAGCAGTACTTC. Its translation: CASSLPPGYEQYF.

Here the CDR3 reads CASSQLTGAYGYTF. CDR3 sequence (DNA): TGTGCCAGCTCACAACTGACAGGGGCCTATGGCTACACCTTC. The chain combines TRBV18 with TRBJ1-2; 8 positions agree with TRBD1. This CDR3 has 14 amino acids. V lost 4 bases and J lost 4; bases outside the gene matches: 5. The V gene's germline CDR1 is KGHSH and CDR2 LQKENI.

This chain connects TRBV7-2 to TRBJ2-7; tentatively, D is TRBD2 (7 bases). Per germline, CDR1 SGHTA and CDR2 FQGNSA. The CDR3 runs 16 residues. Trimming removed 2 bases from V and 2 bases from J, with 16 bases in between. CDR3 residues: CASSLSSGGAPYEQYF. CDR3 DNA: TGTGCCAGCAGCTTATCTAGTGGGGGGGCCCCCTACGAGCAGTACTTC.

The count of this clonotype is one. J is TRBJ1-1 and V is TRBV4-1; the D is unclear. This CDR3 has 14 residues. Trimming stripped 4 bases from V and 7 bases from J, with 16 bases between. Germline loops: CDR1 MGHRA, CDR2 YSYEKL. In DNA form, the CDR3 reads TGCGCCAGCAGCCTGTTGACGTTGGATTTTGAAGCTTTCTTT. This gives the protein CASSLLTLDFEAFF.

The chain links TRBV15 to TRBJ2-2, with 7 bases that match TRBD2. V trimming: 9 bases; J trimming: 1 base; junction bases outside the gene matches: 5. The CDR3 spans 14 residues. Germline V gene lookup returns CDR1 LNHNV and CDR2 YYDKDF (reference sequence). Here the CDR3 reads CATTSEMNTGELFF. The DNA of the CDR3 is TGTGCCACAACTAGCGAGATGAACACCGGGGAGCTGTTTTTT.

In its sample, this clonotype was seen a few times. The genes are TRBV27 and TRBJ2-7, with D maybe TRBD2 (5 bases). The CDR3 extends over 15 amino acids. The V and J ends lost 5 bases and 0 bases respectively, with 14 bases between them. From germline, CDR1 is MNHEY and CDR2 SMNVEV (reference sequence). CDR3 DNA: TGTGCCAGCAGTCCGGACTCTTACCCCTCCTACGAGCAGTACTTC. Translation gives CASSPDSYPSYEQYF.

This chain links TRBV13 with TRBJ2-5; D gene unclear. The CDR3 runs 12 residues. Trimming took 0 bases from V and 7 from J, leaving 6 bases between them. Germline-derived CDR1 and CDR2 are PRHDT and FYEKMQ (reference sequence). CDR3 in DNA: TGTGCCAGCAGCTTAGGCCACGTGACCCAGTACTTC. Translated, it gives CASSLGHVTQYF.

This sequence joins TRBV30 and TRBJ2-7; the match to TRBD1 covers 7 bases. The CDR3 spans 16 residues. CDR1 and CDR2 (germline): GTSNPN, SVGIG (reference sequence). Trimming at V came to 0 bases and at J to 4 bases, leaving 12 bases not matched to a gene. Here the CDR3 reads CAWSVRGQARGYEQYF. CDR3 DNA: TGTGCCTGGAGTGTACGAGGACAGGCGAGGGGATACGAGCAGTACTTC.

The gene calls are TRBV6-4 and TRBJ2-1; 9 nucleotides line up with TRBD1. Germline loops: CDR1 MRHNA, CDR2 SNTAGT. CDR3 length: 14 residues. Unmatched junction bases numbered 6, after V lost 5 bases and J lost 7 bases. CDR3 in amino acids: CASSQTGGGNEQFF. The CDR3 DNA follows: TGTGCCAGCAGTCAGACAGGGGGAGGTAATGAGCAGTTCTTC.

This clonotype occurred a few times. This chain's CDR3 is CASIPGMGYNEQYF. CDR3 DNA: TGTGCCAGCATCCCCGGGATGGGGTACAATGAGCAGTACTTC. The V call is TRBV6-6, the J call TRBJ2-1; D perhaps matches TRBD2 (5 bases). TRBJ2-7 matches the DNA end more closely, so the J call is doubtful. The germline gives CDR1 MNHNY, CDR2 SVGAGI (reference sequence). The CDR3 covers 14 residues.

The chain carries TRBV5-1 and TRBJ2-2; D remains unclear. With 0 bases removed from V and 4 bases from J, the gap between germline ends came to 7 bases. The germline CDR1 and CDR2 sequences are SGHRS and YFSETQ. This CDR3 is built from 14 residues. The CDR3 DNA follows: TGCGCCAGCAGCTTGGACGGCGCCACCGGGGAGCTGTTTTTT. Encoded protein: CASSLDGATGELFF.

The genes are TRBV5-6 and TRBJ1-4; 11 bases agree with TRBD1. The CDR3 is 16 amino acids. J gave up 6 bases and V 3 bases, and 7 bases lay outside the gene matches. The germline gives CDR1 SGHDT, CDR2 YYEEEE. In nucleotides, the CDR3 is TGTGCCAGCAGCTCCCCATGGACAGGGGGCGATGAAAAACTGTTTTTT. This sequence encodes CASSSPWTGGDEKLFF.

This clonotype was picked up many times. Relative to the germline gene, one junction end is altered; a read error may explain this. The chain is built from TRBV5-1 and TRBJ2-3, with TRBD1 matching 7 bases. The CDR3 is 15 residues long. Germline assignment: CDR1 SGHRS and CDR2 YFSETQ. CDR3 in DNA: TGTGCCAGCAGCTTGGGACAGACTAGCACAGATACGCAGTATTTT. Translated, it gives CASSLGQTSTDTQYF.

The chain couples TRBV7-9 to TRBJ2-1; 11 bases map to TRBD2. Looked up from germline, CDR1 is SEHNR and CDR2 is FQNEAQ (reference sequence). Trimming took 5 bases from V and 6 from J; bases not matched to a gene: 6. The CDR3 has 15 residues. CDR3 residues: CASSVGTSGFNEQFF. The CDR3 nucleotides are TGTGCCAGCAGCGTCGGGACTAGCGGATTCAATGAGCAGTTCTTC.